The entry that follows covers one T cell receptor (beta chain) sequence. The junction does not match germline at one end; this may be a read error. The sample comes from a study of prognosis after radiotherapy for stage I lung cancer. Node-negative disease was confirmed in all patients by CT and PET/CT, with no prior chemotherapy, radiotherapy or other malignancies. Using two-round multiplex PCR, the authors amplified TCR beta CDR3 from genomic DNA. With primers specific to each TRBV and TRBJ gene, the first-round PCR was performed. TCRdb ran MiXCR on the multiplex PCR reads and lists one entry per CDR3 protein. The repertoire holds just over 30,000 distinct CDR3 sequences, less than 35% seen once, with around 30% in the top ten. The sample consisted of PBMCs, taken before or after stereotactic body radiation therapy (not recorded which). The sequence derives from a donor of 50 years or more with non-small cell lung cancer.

CDR3 region: CASSRPGYYEQCF. The CDR3 DNA follows: TGTGCCAGCAGCCGCCCCGGGTACTACGAGCAGTGCTTC. The chain uses TRBV6-1 and TRBJ2-7; D is undetermined. This CDR3 spans 13 amino acids. Germline V gene lookup returns CDR1 MNHNS and CDR2 SASEGT.